These 17 T cell receptor beta chains originate from one sample sequenced in a study of T cells after yellow fever vaccination (dated by TCRdb to 2018 to 2020). The treatment or condition label, as the study defines it: live attenuated yellow fever vaccine strain. Receptor amplification or capture employed 5' RACE. The sequencing machine was an Illumina HiSeq 2500. TCRdb's own reprocessing of the public reads used fastp at Q25 and MiXCR and kept productive beta chains. CDR3 protein sequences are deduplicated, and each keeps its most common genes and DNA. The sample table records around 590,000 distinct CDR3 sequences; around an eighth of these occur just once. The top ten hold about 15% of the sample. Sequencing used PBMCs, obtained on the day of the yellow fever booster vaccination. Receptor source: a man aged 30 to 39 who received the YFV17D yellow fever vaccine.

The chain joins TRBV27 to TRBJ1-2; D is perhaps TRBD1 (6 bases). Trimming removed 5 bases from V and 2 bases from J, with 12 bases in between. The CDR3 has 14 amino acids. Germline-derived CDR1 and CDR2 are MNHEY and SMNVEV (reference sequence). The CDR3, as DNA: TGTGCCAGCAGTAGCGGGGGGGCAAACTATGGCTACACCTTC. Its translation: CASSSGGANYGYTF.

V usage is TRBV7-2 and J usage is TRBJ2-3, with 9 bases identical to TRBD2. CDR3 length: 16 residues. Germline-derived CDR1 and CDR2 are SGHTA and FQGNSA. The V gene end was trimmed by 4 bases and the J gene end by 3 bases; junction bases not matched to a gene: 8. CDR3 DNA sequence: TGTGCCAGCAGCTCCTTAGCGGGAGTTTTGACAGATACGCAGTATTTT. Translating it yields CASSSLAGVLTDTQYF.

This clonotype was picked up a small number of times. The CDR3 reads CASSQSGWVGTQYF. The CDR3 nucleotides read TGTGCCAGCAGCCAATCTGGGTGGGTGGGGACCCAGTACTTC. This sequence joins TRBV3-1 and TRBJ2-5; D is unclear. This CDR3 is built from 14 residues. V lost 2 bases and J 7 bases, leaving 14 bases between the germline ends. Germline values: CDR1 LGHDT, CDR2 YNNKEL (reference sequence).

The rearrangement uses TRBV20-1 and TRBJ1-6; 8 positions match TRBD1. The germline V gene encodes CDR1 DFQATT and CDR2 SNEGSKA (reference sequence). The CDR3 extends over 14 amino acids. Trimming cost V 0 bases and J 7 bases; bases outside gene matches: 2. The CDR3 DNA reads TGCAGTGCTAGAGAGACAGGGGCCAATTCACCCCTCCACTTT. This gives the protein CSARETGANSPLHF.

This clonotype was counted only a few times. The chain carries TRBV10-3 and TRBJ2-1, with D perhaps TRBD1 or TRBD2 (5 bases each). The CDR3 is 18 amino acids. Trimming took off 10 bases at V and 5 bases at J, with 30 bases between the two ends. Germline V gene data show CDR1 as ENHRY and CDR2 as SYGVKD. CDR3 in DNA: TGTGCCAAATCCCCGGGGCGGAGGACGGATGGGTACGACAATGAGCAGTTCTTC. Translated: CAKSPGRRTDGYDNEQFF.

This clonotype was picked up a small number of times. The J gene is TRBJ2-5, the V gene TRBV20-1; D uncertain. Trimming shortened V by 2 bases and J by 5 bases, and 6 bases separated the two germline ends. Germline CDR1 is DFQATT and CDR2 is SNEGSKA (reference sequence). The CDR3 consists of 11 residues. Here the CDR3 DNA reads TGCAGTGCTAGATCAAAGGAGACCCAGTACTTC. Translation: CSARSKETQYF.

The chain carries TRBV10-3 and TRBJ2-1; 9 bases match TRBD2. Germline V gene sequence: CDR1 ENHRY, CDR2 SYGVKD. The CDR3 runs 15 residues. V was clipped by 7 bases and J by 5 bases; unmatched bases: 9. The CDR3 loop reads CAITRETSGNNEQFF. The CDR3 nucleotides read TGTGCCATCACCCGAGAGACTAGCGGAAACAATGAGCAGTTCTTC.

V usage is TRBV20-1 and J usage is TRBJ2-5; 12 positions agree with TRBD2. CDR3 length: 14 residues. The germline V gene has CDR1 DFQATT and CDR2 SNEGSKA (reference sequence). J gave up 4 bases and V 6 bases, and 6 bases lay outside the gene matches. CDR3 in amino acids: CSAISTSGRETQYF. The CDR3 DNA is TGCAGTGCCATCTCGACTAGCGGGAGAGAGACCCAGTACTTC.

The chain combines TRBV20-1 with TRBJ2-7, with 8 bases that match TRBD1. The CDR3 consists of 15 residues. The V segment lost 5 bases and the J segment 0 bases; nucleotides outside the gene matches: 9. CDR1 and CDR2 from the germline V gene are DFQATT and SNEGSKA (reference sequence). The CDR3 coding sequence is TGCAGTGCTCCGCGGACAGGGATGTTCTCCTACGAGCAGTACTTC. It yields the protein CSAPRTGMFSYEQYF.

This rearrangement joins TRBV10-3 to TRBJ1-1; D is unresolved. The CDR3 covers 13 residues. The V end lost 3 bases, the J end lost 5 bases, and 10 bases lay between the germline ends. Germline V gene data show CDR1 as ENHRY and CDR2 as SYGVKD. The DNA of the CDR3 is TGTGCCATCAGTGACCCAGGAGAAACTGAAGCTTTCTTT. Translation gives CAISDPGETEAFF.

V gene TRBV6-5 combines with J gene TRBJ2-5; weak D call: TRBD2 (5 bases). The V gene lost 2 bases and the J gene lost 4 bases, with 14 bases spanning the gap. The CDR3 runs to 15 residues. In germline, CDR1 is MNHEY, CDR2 SVGAGI. The CDR3 DNA reads TGTGCCAGCAGTTACGGAACTAGGTCGGGAGAGACCCAGTACTTC. Protein product: CASSYGTRSGETQYF.

The chain couples TRBV6-1 to TRBJ2-3; maybe TRBD1 (7 bases). V was clipped by 6 bases and J by 1 base, with 14 bases between them. Germline values: CDR1 MNHNS, CDR2 SASEGT. This CDR3 spans 15 amino acids. The CDR3: CASRRSRGGTDTQYF. In nucleotides, the CDR3 is TGTGCCAGCAGACGAAGCAGGGGGGGCACAGATACGCAGTATTTT.

The V gene is TRBV4-3, the J gene TRBJ2-3; possibly TRBD2 for D (5 bases). Trimming shortened V by 0 bases and J by 4 bases, and 8 bases separated the two germline ends. From germline, CDR1 is LGHNA and CDR2 YSLEER. CDR3 length: 14 amino acids. The chain's CDR3 is CASSQESEADTQYF. CDR3 nucleotide sequence: TGCGCCAGCAGCCAAGAGTCGGAGGCAGATACGCAGTATTTT.

There are a few counts of this clonotype. The V and J genes are TRBV21-1 and TRBJ2-1; TRBD1, the table's D call, lacks a check against the DNA. TRBV21-1 is reported as a pseudogene. This CDR3 is 14 amino acids long. Written as DNA, the CDR3 is TGTGCCACCCCGGGACAGGGGTCCTACAATGAGCAGTTCTTC. This gives the protein CATPGQGSYNEQFF.

This clonotype turned up a few times. This chain connects TRBV6-5 to TRBJ2-7; D unclear. The CDR3 sequence is 11 residues long. Germline loops: CDR1 MNHEY, CDR2 SVGAGI. The germline V and J ends were trimmed by 2 bases and 6 bases, with 5 bases remaining between them. The CDR3 DNA reads as TGTGCCAGCAGTTACAGGTCCGAGCAGTACTTC. This codes for CASSYRSEQYF.

The genes are TRBV30 and TRBJ1-2, with a weak D call TRBD1 (6 bases). CDR3 length: 13 amino acids. Trimming took 3 bases from V and 7 from J, leaving 15 bases between them. Germline CDR1 GTSNPN, CDR2 SVGIG (reference sequence). This CDR3 is CAWSQDSIRGYTF. CDR3 in DNA: TGTGCCTGGAGCCAGGACAGCATACGTGGCTACACCTTC.

This clonotype was seen only a few times. The rearrangement links TRBV7-9 to TRBJ1-2; D is unresolved. The CDR3 is made up of 14 amino acids. Germline V CDR1 and CDR2: SEHNR, FQNEAQ (reference sequence). The V end was cut by 4 bases, the J end by 2 bases, with 11 bases between. The CDR3 region is CASSSTDGNYGYTF. The CDR3 DNA sequence: TGTGCCAGCAGCTCCACCGACGGAAACTATGGCTACACCTTC.